These T cell receptor beta chains were read from a single sample in a study of control samples from healthy donors and cancer patients. TCRdb's table, derived via immunoSEQ multiplex PCR, lists solely in-frame clones and lacks some. The data show roughly 92,000 clones, around 83% seen once. The sequenced material came from blood. These receptors all stem from a woman aged 50 to 65 in good health. The CDR3 runs from the conserved cysteine through the conserved F or W. A D gene is named only where the DNA matches it firmly. Expanded clones are given a class, and other clones once, few, many or no size at all.

v_call: TRBV2
j_call: TRBJ1-4
d_call: TRBD1
clone_size: NA
cdr3_aa: CASTGTTGGVGNEKLFF
cdr3_nt: TGTGCCAGCACTGGGACGACAGGGGGTGTCGGTAATGAAAAACTGTTTTTT

v_call: TRBV9
j_call: TRBJ2-3
d_call: NA
clone_size: once
cdr3_aa: CASSVGLGTDTQYF
cdr3_nt: TGTGCCAGCAGCGTAGGGCTAGGGACAGATACGCAGTATTTT

v_call: TRBV2
j_call: TRBJ2-1
d_call: NA
clone_size: few
cdr3_aa: CASSEWRNNEQFF
cdr3_nt: TGTGCCAGCAGTGAGTGGCGGAACAATGAGCAGTTCTTC

v_call: TRBV6-5
j_call: TRBJ2-4
d_call: TRBD2
clone_size: once
cdr3_aa: CASSYGGGAKNIQYF
cdr3_nt: TGTGCCAGCAGTTACGGCGGGGGAGCCAAAAACATTCAGTACTTC

v_call: TRBV4-1
j_call: TRBJ2-1
d_call: TRBD1
clone_size: NA
cdr3_aa: CASSVTGAQAIEQFF
cdr3_nt: TGCGCCAGCAGCGTTACAGGGGCGCAAGCCATTGAGCAGTTCTTC

v_call: TRBV7-2
j_call: TRBJ2-5
d_call: NA
clone_size: NA
cdr3_aa: CASSFRRSQETQYF
cdr3_nt: TGTGCCAGCAGCTTCCGAAGGTCCCAAGAGACCCAGTACTTC

v_call: TRBV19
j_call: TRBJ2-7
d_call: TRBD1
clone_size: NA
cdr3_aa: CASSRTGGQGRVEQYF
cdr3_nt: TGTGCCAGTAGTAGGACCGGGGGACAGGGGAGGGTCGAGCAGTACTTC

v_call: TRBV18
j_call: TRBJ2-5
d_call: NA
clone_size: few
cdr3_aa: CASSPPYGGETQYF
cdr3_nt: TGTGCCAGCTCACCACCGTATGGGGGTGAGACCCAGTACTTC

v_call: TRBV11-3
j_call: TRBJ2-7
d_call: TRBD1
clone_size: NA
cdr3_aa: CASSPGTGDEQYF
cdr3_nt: TGTGCCAGCAGCCCAGGGACAGGGGACGAGCAGTACTTC

v_call: TRBV18
j_call: TRBJ1-2
d_call: NA
clone_size: NA
cdr3_aa: CASSPIVLQGTTYGYTF
cdr3_nt: TGTGCCAGCTCACCAATCGTCCTCCAGGGAACTACCTATGGCTACACCTTC

v_call: TRBV7-2
j_call: TRBJ2-3
d_call: NA
clone_size: NA
cdr3_aa: CASSYHRDTQYF
cdr3_nt: TGTGCCAGCAGCTACCACAGGGATACGCAGTATTTT

v_call: TRBV28
j_call: TRBJ2-5
d_call: NA
clone_size: NA
cdr3_aa: CASSLWTASIYPETQYF
cdr3_nt: TGTGCCAGCAGTTTGTGGACAGCCTCCATTTATCCAGAGACCCAGTACTTC

v_call: TRBV7-9
j_call: TRBJ2-2
d_call: TRBD1
clone_size: NA
cdr3_aa: CASSWGQGASLGELFF
cdr3_nt: TGTGCCAGCAGCTGGGGACAGGGGGCCTCCCTCGGGGAGCTGTTTTTT

v_call: TRBV15
j_call: TRBJ1-1
d_call: NA
clone_size: NA
cdr3_aa: CATSTPNTEAFF
cdr3_nt: TGTGCCACCAGCACCCCTAACACTGAAGCTTTCTTT

v_call: TRBV28
j_call: TRBJ1-4
d_call: NA
clone_size: few
cdr3_aa: CASSLGSATNEKLFF
cdr3_nt: TGTGCCAGCAGTTTAGGGTCGGCAACTAATGAAAAACTGTTTTTT

v_call: TRBV9
j_call: TRBJ1-6
d_call: NA
clone_size: NA
cdr3_aa: CASSDGRRTSPLHF
cdr3_nt: TGTGCCAGCAGCGACGGGAGAAGAACTTCACCCCTCCACTTT

v_call: TRBV12-5
j_call: TRBJ2-2
d_call: TRBD2
clone_size: NA
cdr3_aa: CASGPATGGDTGELFF
cdr3_nt: TGTGCTAGTGGTCCCGCCACGGGGGGGGACACCGGGGAGCTGTTTTTT

v_call: TRBV7-9
j_call: TRBJ2-7
d_call: NA
clone_size: NA
cdr3_aa: CASSLARDEQYF
cdr3_nt: TGTGCCAGCAGCTTAGCGCGGGACGAGCAGTACTTC

v_call: TRBV19
j_call: TRBJ1-2
d_call: TRBD1
clone_size: NA
cdr3_aa: CASSITGVVRYGYTF
cdr3_nt: TGTGCCAGTAGTATCACAGGGGTCGTAAGATATGGCTACACCTTC

v_call: TRBV19
j_call: TRBJ1-1
d_call: NA
clone_size: NA
cdr3_aa: CASSMGGHSTEAFF
cdr3_nt: TGTGCCAGTAGTATGGGGGGCCATAGCACTGAAGCTTTCTTT

v_call: TRBV4-2
j_call: TRBJ2-1
d_call: TRBD2
clone_size: NA
cdr3_aa: CASSPPSGGANEQFF
cdr3_nt: TGTGCCAGCAGCCCCCCTAGCGGGGGGGCCAATGAGCAGTTCTTC

v_call: TRBV4-3
j_call: TRBJ2-7
d_call: NA
clone_size: NA
cdr3_aa: CASSQGDPREQYF
cdr3_nt: TGCGCCAGCAGCCAAGGGGACCCTCGAGAGCAGTACTTC

v_call: TRBV6-2/TRBV6-3
j_call: TRBJ1-1
d_call: NA
clone_size: NA
cdr3_aa: CASSRQYTEAFF
cdr3_nt: TGTGCCAGCAGCAGACAGTACACTGAAGCTTTCTTT

v_call: TRBV6-5
j_call: TRBJ1-4
d_call: TRBD1
clone_size: few
cdr3_aa: CASTPGQGRREKLFF
cdr3_nt: TGTGCCAGCACCCCCGGACAGGGTCGTCGTGAAAAACTGTTTTTT

v_call: TRBV9
j_call: TRBJ1-5
d_call: TRBD1
clone_size: once
cdr3_aa: CASREATGAPGWQPQHF
cdr3_nt: TGTGCCAGCAGGGAAGCTACAGGGGCCCCCGGATGGCAGCCCCAGCATTTT

v_call: TRBV11-2
j_call: TRBJ2-7
d_call: NA
clone_size: NA
cdr3_aa: CASSRSGRYEQYF
cdr3_nt: TGTGCCAGCAGCCGGAGCGGCAGATACGAGCAGTACTTC

v_call: TRBV7-9
j_call: TRBJ1-1
d_call: NA
clone_size: NA
cdr3_aa: CASRGIGVLAFF
cdr3_nt: TGTGCCAGCAGAGGTATCGGGGTCTTGGCTTTCTTT

v_call: TRBV3-1/TRBV3-2
j_call: TRBJ1-6
d_call: NA
clone_size: NA
cdr3_aa: CASSQDPGRTNSPLHF
cdr3_nt: TGTGCCAGCAGCCAAGATCCGGGGCGAACCAATTCACCCCTCCACTTT

v_call: TRBV11-3
j_call: TRBJ1-3
d_call: NA
clone_size: NA
cdr3_aa: CASSTTGTSGNTIYF
cdr3_nt: TGTGCCAGCAGCACCACAGGGACCTCTGGAAACACCATATATTTT

v_call: TRBV2
j_call: TRBJ2-7
d_call: NA
clone_size: NA
cdr3_aa: CASSATGSSYEQYF
cdr3_nt: TGTGCCAGCAGTGCTACCGGGTCTTCTTACGAGCAGTACTTC

v_call: TRBV4-1
j_call: TRBJ2-5
d_call: TRBD2
clone_size: NA
cdr3_aa: CASSPIAGGPQETQYF
cdr3_nt: TGCGCCAGCAGCCCGATAGCGGGGGGCCCCCAAGAGACCCAGTACTTC

v_call: TRBV5-5
j_call: TRBJ2-7
d_call: NA
clone_size: NA
cdr3_aa: CASSLAGTGRVGISYEQYF
cdr3_nt: TGTGCCAGCAGCTTGGCGGGAACAGGGAGGGTTGGAATCTCCTACGAGCAGTACTTC

v_call: TRBV15
j_call: TRBJ2-7
d_call: NA
clone_size: once
cdr3_aa: CATSGGGLSSYEQYF
cdr3_nt: TGTGCCACCAGCGGAGGGGGGCTCTCCTCCTACGAGCAGTACTTC

v_call: TRBV28
j_call: TRBJ1-1
d_call: NA
clone_size: NA
cdr3_aa: CASRPSGGVNTEAFF
cdr3_nt: TGTGCCAGCAGACCTTCGGGAGGAGTGAACACTGAAGCTTTCTTT

v_call: TRBV19
j_call: TRBJ2-2
d_call: NA
clone_size: NA
cdr3_aa: CASSIDLWMGEHTGELFF
cdr3_nt: TGTGCCAGTAGTATAGATTTATGGATGGGAGAGCACACCGGGGAGCTGTTTTTT

v_call: TRBV6-5
j_call: TRBJ2-3
d_call: TRBD2
clone_size: NA
cdr3_aa: CASTSGGEGTDTQYF
cdr3_nt: TGTGCCAGCACGTCGGGAGGGGAAGGAACAGATACGCAGTATTTT

v_call: TRBV5-1
j_call: TRBJ1-2
d_call: TRBD1
clone_size: NA
cdr3_aa: CASSLGLGQGDRYTF
cdr3_nt: TGCGCCAGCAGCTTGGGATTGGGACAGGGGGATCGCTACACCTTC

v_call: TRBV19
j_call: TRBJ2-5
d_call: TRBD2
clone_size: NA
cdr3_aa: CASSIAGTRGQETQYF
cdr3_nt: TGTGCCAGTAGTATAGCGGGGACTAGAGGCCAAGAGACCCAGTACTTC

v_call: TRBV6-2/TRBV6-3
j_call: TRBJ2-3
d_call: NA
clone_size: NA
cdr3_aa: CASSLPGTSTDTQYF
cdr3_nt: TGTGCCAGCAGCCTCCCCGGGACAAGCACAGATACGCAGTATTTT

v_call: TRBV19
j_call: TRBJ1-6
d_call: TRBD1
clone_size: few
cdr3_aa: CASSNRGTVSPLHF
cdr3_nt: TGTGCCAGTAGTAATCGGGGGACAGTTTCACCCCTCCACTTT

v_call: TRBV7-2
j_call: TRBJ1-2
d_call: NA
clone_size: medium-sized
cdr3_aa: CASSLDNNYGYTF
cdr3_nt: TGTGCCAGCAGCTTAGACAATAACTATGGCTACACCTTC

v_call: TRBV5-6
j_call: TRBJ1-2
d_call: NA
clone_size: NA
cdr3_aa: CASTSERGLRGYTF
cdr3_nt: TGTGCCAGCACCTCAGAAAGGGGACTCAGGGGCTACACCTTC

v_call: TRBV28
j_call: TRBJ1-3
d_call: TRBD1
clone_size: NA
cdr3_aa: CARPDRGILRRDTIYF
cdr3_nt: TGTGCCCGGCCCGACAGGGGCATTTTACGGCGGGACACCATATATTTT

v_call: TRBV7-9
j_call: TRBJ1-4
d_call: NA
clone_size: NA
cdr3_aa: CASSTTSEKLFF
cdr3_nt: TGTGCCAGCAGCACAACGAGTGAAAAACTGTTTTTT

v_call: TRBV27
j_call: TRBJ2-1
d_call: TRBD2
clone_size: few
cdr3_aa: CASSLSLAGATYNEQFF
cdr3_nt: TGTGCCAGCAGTTTATCGTTAGCGGGAGCAACCTACAATGAGCAGTTCTTC

v_call: TRBV2
j_call: TRBJ2-5
d_call: TRBD1
clone_size: NA
cdr3_aa: CASREQGVEETQYF
cdr3_nt: TGTGCCAGCAGAGAACAGGGGGTTGAAGAGACCCAGTACTTC

v_call: TRBV18
j_call: TRBJ1-4
d_call: NA
clone_size: NA
cdr3_aa: CASSPGAGVNEKLFF
cdr3_nt: TGTGCCAGCTCACCAGGGGCGGGTGTGAATGAAAAACTGTTTTTT

v_call: TRBV6-5
j_call: TRBJ2-7
d_call: TRBD1
clone_size: NA
cdr3_aa: CASSYSRQGFDEQYF
cdr3_nt: TGTGCCAGCAGTTACTCGCGACAGGGGTTCGACGAGCAGTACTTC

v_call: TRBV9
j_call: TRBJ1-1
d_call: NA
clone_size: NA
cdr3_aa: CASSVGPWGTEAFF
cdr3_nt: TGTGCCAGCAGCGTAGGTCCCTGGGGCACTGAAGCTTTCTTT

v_call: TRBV6-6
j_call: TRBJ1-1
d_call: NA
clone_size: NA
cdr3_aa: CASRKEGPGTEAFF
cdr3_nt: TGTGCCAGCAGGAAGGAGGGGCCGGGCACTGAAGCTTTCTTT

v_call: TRBV29-1
j_call: TRBJ2-1
d_call: TRBD2
clone_size: NA
cdr3_aa: CSVEGLAGLGQFF
cdr3_nt: TGCAGCGTTGAAGGACTAGCGGGATTAGGGCAGTTCTTC

v_call: TRBV19
j_call: TRBJ1-2
d_call: TRBD1
clone_size: NA
cdr3_aa: CASTPGDSRVFNYGYTF
cdr3_nt: TGTGCCAGTACCCCGGGGGACAGTCGGGTCTTTAACTATGGCTACACCTTC

v_call: TRBV7-2
j_call: TRBJ2-7
d_call: TRBD1
clone_size: NA
cdr3_aa: CASRKQGIYEQYF
cdr3_nt: TGTGCCAGCAGGAAACAGGGGATCTACGAGCAGTACTTC

v_call: TRBV5-8
j_call: TRBJ1-4
d_call: NA
clone_size: NA
cdr3_aa: CASSLTGVEKLFF
cdr3_nt: TGTGCCAGCAGTCTCACTGGGGTTGAAAAACTGTTTTTT

v_call: TRBV7-8
j_call: TRBJ1-5
d_call: NA
clone_size: NA
cdr3_aa: CASSLAGGRNQPQHF
cdr3_nt: TGTGCCAGCAGCTTAGCGGGGGGTCGCAATCAGCCCCAGCATTTT

v_call: TRBV9
j_call: TRBJ2-2
d_call: TRBD2
clone_size: many
cdr3_aa: CASSVDGRPYTGELFF
cdr3_nt: TGTGCCAGCAGCGTGGACGGGAGGCCGTACACCGGGGAGCTGTTTTTT

v_call: TRBV29-1
j_call: TRBJ2-2
d_call: TRBD1
clone_size: NA
cdr3_aa: CSVLPQGDTGELFF
cdr3_nt: TGCAGCGTTCTTCCCCAGGGGGACACCGGGGAGCTGTTTTTT

v_call: TRBV11-3
j_call: TRBJ2-7
d_call: NA
clone_size: NA
cdr3_aa: CASSLPGASDYEQYF
cdr3_nt: TGTGCCAGCAGCTTACCGGGAGCTAGCGACTACGAGCAGTACTTC

v_call: TRBV4-3
j_call: TRBJ2-1
d_call: TRBD2
clone_size: NA
cdr3_aa: CASSRIRGGSPYNEQFF
cdr3_nt: TGCGCCAGCAGCCGCATTCGTGGCGGGAGCCCGTACAATGAGCAGTTCTTC

v_call: TRBV7-8
j_call: TRBJ2-5
d_call: NA
clone_size: NA
cdr3_aa: CASSLVGSTQETQYF
cdr3_nt: TGTGCCAGCAGCTTAGTGGGCAGCACCCAAGAGACCCAGTACTTC